The T cell receptor delta chain described here comes from a study of gammadelta T cells in human blood (dated by TCRdb to the early 2020s). By how much of the sample it makes up, this clone is large (0.1 to 1%). There is no known antigen for this receptor. Per-nucleotide qualities are absent, and no much larger clonotype sits a single base away. The same CDR3 arises from other DNA sequences in this sample as well. Broader findings and caveats from the paper: The study reported that microbial exposure appeared to drive polyclonal expansion of innate gamma-delta T cells immediately after birth.

The library relied on RT-PCR. The data were produced on an Illumina MiSeq. After TCRdb called clones again from the public reads with CATT, rows with identical DNA were merged. The sample yields approximately 950 delta-chain clones; less than 30% were counted once. The ten top clones hold about 32% of the sample. In the germline V gene, CDR1 corresponds to GEAIGNYY and CDR2 to EKD. Counted from cysteine to phenylalanine, this CDR3 has 14 amino acids. Only CDR3 DNA is held: 42 bases, read in frame from base 1. V gives up 2 bases and J gives up 0 bases, and the segment between their germline ends measures 9 bases.

Sequencing was done on a sample of Vgamma9Vdelta2 gamma-delta T cells from adult blood. The clonotype originates from a human donor. The V and J segments used are TRDV2 and TRDJ1; the D gene is unclear. The DNA is TGTGCCTGTGACAACATTCAGTACACCGATAAACTCATCTTT. This translates into CACDNIQYTDKLIF.